This T cell receptor (beta chain) was captured by sequencing in a study of blood T cell repertoires in COVID-19. Overall study context: Some COVID-19 samples were acute and others convalescent; all came from the United States, Italy and Spain. PBMCs, B-cell-depleted T cells, or T cells provided the cDNA or gDNA that made up the material.

Methods used by the authors: Cell counts per sample came from amplifying reference gene primers. Using immunoSEQ multiplex PCR, the repertoire was profiled, and TCRdb retains in-frame clones only, with some absent. Clonal size and the V and J genes are those of that table, whereas D and trimming came from the DNA. The sample comprises roughly 52,000 clones, roughly 90% of which are singletons, and 8.5% rests with the top ten. A few counts support this clone. This TCR was recovered from a man aged 55 to 70 with active COVID-19. Sequenced material: peripheral blood.

In DNA, the CDR3 is TGTGCCTGGAGTACGGCCTACGAGCAGTACTTC. Translation gives CAWSTAYEQYF. This chain uses TRBV30 with TRBJ2-7, with unresolved D. V was clipped by 2 bases and J by 2 bases, with 4 bases between them. The germline V gene has CDR1 GTSNPN and CDR2 SVGIG (reference sequence). CDR3 size: 11 residues.